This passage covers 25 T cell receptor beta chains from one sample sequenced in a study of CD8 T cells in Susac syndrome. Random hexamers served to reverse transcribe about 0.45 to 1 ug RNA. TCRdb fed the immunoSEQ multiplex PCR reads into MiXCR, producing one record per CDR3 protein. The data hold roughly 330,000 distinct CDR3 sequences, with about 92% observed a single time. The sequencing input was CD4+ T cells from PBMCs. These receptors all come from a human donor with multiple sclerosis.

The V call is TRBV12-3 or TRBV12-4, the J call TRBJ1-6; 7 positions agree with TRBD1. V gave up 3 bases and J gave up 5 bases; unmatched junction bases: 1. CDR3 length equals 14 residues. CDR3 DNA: TGTGCCAGCAGTTTGGGGACAGATAATTCACCCCTCCACTTT. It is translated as CASSLGTDNSPLHF.

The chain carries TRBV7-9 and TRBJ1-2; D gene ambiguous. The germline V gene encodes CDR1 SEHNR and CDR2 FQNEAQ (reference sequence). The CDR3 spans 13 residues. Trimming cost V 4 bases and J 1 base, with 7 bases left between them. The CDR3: CASSSWVNYGYTF. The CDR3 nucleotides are TGTGCCAGCAGCTCCTGGGTTAACTATGGCTACACCTTC.

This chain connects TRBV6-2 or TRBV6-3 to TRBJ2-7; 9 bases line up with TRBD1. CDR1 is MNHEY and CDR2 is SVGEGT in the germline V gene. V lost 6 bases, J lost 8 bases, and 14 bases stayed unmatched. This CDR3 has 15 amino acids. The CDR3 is CASSLTGQGRWKQYF. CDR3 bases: TGTGCCAGCAGCCTCACCGGACAGGGGAGATGGAAGCAGTACTTC.

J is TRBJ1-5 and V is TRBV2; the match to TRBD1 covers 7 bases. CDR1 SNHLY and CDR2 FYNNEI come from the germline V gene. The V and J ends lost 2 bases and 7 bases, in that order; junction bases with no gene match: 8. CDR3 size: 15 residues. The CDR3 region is CASSERGRGRQPQHF. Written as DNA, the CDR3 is TGTGCCAGCAGTGAAAGGGGGCGCGGAAGGCAGCCCCAGCATTTT.

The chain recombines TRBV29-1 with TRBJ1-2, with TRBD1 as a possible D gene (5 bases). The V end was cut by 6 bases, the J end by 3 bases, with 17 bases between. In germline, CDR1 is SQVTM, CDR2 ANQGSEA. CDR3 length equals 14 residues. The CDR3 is CSVGVQGRDYGYTF. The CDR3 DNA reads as TGCAGCGTGGGGGTCCAGGGTCGGGACTATGGCTACACCTTC.

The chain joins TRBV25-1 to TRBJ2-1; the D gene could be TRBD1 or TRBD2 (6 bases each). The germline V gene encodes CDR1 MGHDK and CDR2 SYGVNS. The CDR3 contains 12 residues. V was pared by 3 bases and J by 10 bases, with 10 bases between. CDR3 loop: CASSDYGGEQFF. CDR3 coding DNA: TGTGCCAGCAGTGATTACGGGGGCGAGCAGTTCTTC.

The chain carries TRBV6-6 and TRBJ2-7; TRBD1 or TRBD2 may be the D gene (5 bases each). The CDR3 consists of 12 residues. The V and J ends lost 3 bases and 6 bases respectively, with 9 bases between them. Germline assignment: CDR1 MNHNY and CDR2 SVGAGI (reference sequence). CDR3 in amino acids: CASSYGTTEQYF. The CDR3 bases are TGTGCCAGCAGTTATGGGACGACCGAGCAGTACTTC.

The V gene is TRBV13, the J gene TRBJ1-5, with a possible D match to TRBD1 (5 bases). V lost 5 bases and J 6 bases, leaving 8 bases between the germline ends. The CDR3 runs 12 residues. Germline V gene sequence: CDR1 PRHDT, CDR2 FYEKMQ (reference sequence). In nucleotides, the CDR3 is TGTGCCAGCAGCGCTGGGGGTCAGCCCCAGCATTTT. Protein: CASSAGGQPQHF.

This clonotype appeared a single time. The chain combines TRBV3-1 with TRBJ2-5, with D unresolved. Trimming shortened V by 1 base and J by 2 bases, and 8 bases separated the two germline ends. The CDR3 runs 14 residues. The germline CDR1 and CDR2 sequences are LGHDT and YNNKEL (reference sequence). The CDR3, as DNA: TGTGCCAGCAGCCAAGCGGGCATGCAAGAGACCCAGTACTTC. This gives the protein CASSQAGMQETQYF.

Written as DNA, the CDR3 is TGTGCCAGCAGCCTACCCCTCGGGATGGGACATAGCAATCAGCCCCAGCATTTT. This codes for CASSLPLGMGHSNQPQHF. The chain couples TRBV6-1 to TRBJ1-5; possibly TRBD1 for D (6 bases). Trimming pared 6 bases from V and 0 bases from J, leaving 21 bases between. Germline assignment: CDR1 MNHNS and CDR2 SASEGT. This CDR3 comprises 18 residues.

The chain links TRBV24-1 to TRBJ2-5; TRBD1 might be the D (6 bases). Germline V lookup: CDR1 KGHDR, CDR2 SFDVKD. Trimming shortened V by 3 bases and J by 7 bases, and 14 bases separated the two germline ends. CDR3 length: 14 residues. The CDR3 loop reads CATSDNTGYRTQYF. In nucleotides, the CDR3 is TGTGCCACCAGTGATAACACAGGGTACCGGACCCAGTACTTC.

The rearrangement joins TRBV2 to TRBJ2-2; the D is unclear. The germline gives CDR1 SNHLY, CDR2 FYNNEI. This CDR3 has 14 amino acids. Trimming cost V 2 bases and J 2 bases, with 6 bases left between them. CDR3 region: CASSEWVNTGELFF. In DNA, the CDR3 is TGTGCCAGCAGTGAATGGGTTAACACCGGGGAGCTGTTTTTT.

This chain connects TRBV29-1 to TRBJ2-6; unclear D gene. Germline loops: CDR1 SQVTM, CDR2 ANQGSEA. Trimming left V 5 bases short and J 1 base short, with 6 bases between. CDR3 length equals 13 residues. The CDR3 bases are TGCAGCGTTTGGGGATCTGGGGCCAACGTCCTGACTTTC. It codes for CSVWGSGANVLTF.

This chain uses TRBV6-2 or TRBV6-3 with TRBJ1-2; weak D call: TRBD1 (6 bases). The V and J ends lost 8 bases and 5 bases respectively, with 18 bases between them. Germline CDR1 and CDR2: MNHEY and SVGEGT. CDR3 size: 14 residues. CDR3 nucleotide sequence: TGTGCCAGCGGACGAGGACAGCCGCCATATGGCTACACCTTC. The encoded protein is CASGRGQPPYGYTF.

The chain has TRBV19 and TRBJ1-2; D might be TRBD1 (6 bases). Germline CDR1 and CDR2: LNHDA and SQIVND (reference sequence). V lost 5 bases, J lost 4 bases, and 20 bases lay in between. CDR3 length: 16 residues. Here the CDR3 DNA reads TGTGCCAGTAGTTTACCCCAGGGGATCCTAGGCTATGGCTACACCTTC. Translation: CASSLPQGILGYGYTF. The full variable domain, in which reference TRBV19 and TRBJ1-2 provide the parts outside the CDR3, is DGGITQSPKYLFRKEGQNVTLSCEQNLNHDAMYWYRQDPGQGLRLIYYSQIVNDFQKGDIAEGYSVSREKKESFPLTVTSAQKNPTAFYLCASSLPQGILGYGYTFGSGTRLTVV.

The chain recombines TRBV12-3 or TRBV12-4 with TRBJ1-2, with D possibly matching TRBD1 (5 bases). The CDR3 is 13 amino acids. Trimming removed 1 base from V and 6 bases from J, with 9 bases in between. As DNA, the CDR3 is TGTGCCAGCAGTTTAGGGGGGGGGAATGGCTACACCTTC. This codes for CASSLGGGNGYTF.

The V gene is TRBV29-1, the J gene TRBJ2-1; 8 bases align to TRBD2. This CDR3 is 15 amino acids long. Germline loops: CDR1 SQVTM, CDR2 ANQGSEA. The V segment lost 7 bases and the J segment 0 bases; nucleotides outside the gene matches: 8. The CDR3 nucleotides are TGCAGCGCCTCGGGGGGGTACTTCTCCTACAATGAGCAGTTCTTC. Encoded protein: CSASGGYFSYNEQFF.

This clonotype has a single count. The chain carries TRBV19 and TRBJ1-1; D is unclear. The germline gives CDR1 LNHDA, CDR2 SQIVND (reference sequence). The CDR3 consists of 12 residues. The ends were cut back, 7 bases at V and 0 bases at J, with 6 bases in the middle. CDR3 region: CASKGVNTEAFF. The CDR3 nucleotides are TGTGCCAGTAAAGGAGTGAACACTGAAGCTTTCTTT. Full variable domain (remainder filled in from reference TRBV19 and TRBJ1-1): DGGITQSPKYLFRKEGQNVTLSCEQNLNHDAMYWYRQDPGQGLRLIYYSQIVNDFQKGDIAEGYSVSREKKESFPLTVTSAQKNPTAFYLCASKGVNTEAFFGQGTRLTVV.

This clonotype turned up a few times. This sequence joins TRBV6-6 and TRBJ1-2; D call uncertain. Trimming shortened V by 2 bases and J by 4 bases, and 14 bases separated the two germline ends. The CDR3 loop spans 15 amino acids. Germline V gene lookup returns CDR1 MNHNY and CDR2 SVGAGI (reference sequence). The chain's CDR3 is CASSYMAGPGYGYTF. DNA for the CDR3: TGTGCCAGCAGTTACATGGCAGGCCCTGGCTATGGCTACACCTTC.

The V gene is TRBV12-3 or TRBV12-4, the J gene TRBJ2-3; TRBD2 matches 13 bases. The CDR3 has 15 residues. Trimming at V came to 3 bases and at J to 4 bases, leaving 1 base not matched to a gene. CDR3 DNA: TGTGCCAGCAGTTTTGGACTAGCGGGGGCAGATACGCAGTATTTT. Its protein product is CASSFGLAGADTQYF.

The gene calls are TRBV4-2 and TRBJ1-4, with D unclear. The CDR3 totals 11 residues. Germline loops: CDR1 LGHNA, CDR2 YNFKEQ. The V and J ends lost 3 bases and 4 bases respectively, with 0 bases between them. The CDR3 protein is CASSHNEKLFF. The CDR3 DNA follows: TGTGCCAGCAGCCATAATGAAAAACTGTTTTTT.

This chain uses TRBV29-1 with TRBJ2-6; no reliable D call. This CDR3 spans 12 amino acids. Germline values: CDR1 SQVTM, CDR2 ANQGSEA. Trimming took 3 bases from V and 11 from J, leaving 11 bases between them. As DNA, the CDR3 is TGCAGCGTTGAGTCCCATAAAGACGTCCTGACTTTC. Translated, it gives CSVESHKDVLTF. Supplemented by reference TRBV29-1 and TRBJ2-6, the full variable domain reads SAVISQKPSRDICQRGTSLTIQCQVDSQVTMMFWYRQQPGQSLTLIATANQGSEATYESGFVIDKFPISRPNLTFSTLTVSNMSPEDSSIYLCSVESHKDVLTFGAGSRLTVL.

CDR3 sequence: CATDGYEQYF. CDR3 sequence (DNA): TGCGCCACCGACGGCTACGAGCAGTACTTC. V and J are TRBV4-3 and TRBJ2-7; D remains ambiguous. Germline assignment: CDR1 LGHNA and CDR2 YSLEER. CDR3 length: 10 residues. Trimming removed 10 bases from V and 3 bases from J, with 7 bases in between.

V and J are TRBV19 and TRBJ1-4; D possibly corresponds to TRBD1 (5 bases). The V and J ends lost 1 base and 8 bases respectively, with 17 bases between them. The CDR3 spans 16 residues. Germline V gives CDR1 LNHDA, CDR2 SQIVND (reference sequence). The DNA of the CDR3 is TGTGCCAGTAGTATAGGCCCGGGCCTTGGGGACGAAAAACTGTTTTTT. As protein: CASSIGPGLGDEKLFF.

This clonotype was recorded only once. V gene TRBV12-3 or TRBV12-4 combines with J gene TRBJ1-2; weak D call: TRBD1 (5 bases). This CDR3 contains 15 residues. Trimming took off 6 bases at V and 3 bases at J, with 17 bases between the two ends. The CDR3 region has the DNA TGTGCCAGCAGCACCCCTCGGTTCAGGGACTATGGCTACACCTTC. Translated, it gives CASSTPRFRDYGYTF.